This TCR beta chain originates from a study of T cells in Graves' hyperthyroidism and ophthalmopathy. Points from the study as a whole: Blood samples included most of the expanded thyroid clonotypes exceeding 0.001.

This clonotype was counted a single time. Its target is unknown. Recently diagnosed hyperthyroidism of less than 2 months' duration affected patients aged 18 to 65. The PBMCs studied were ones that came from 10 ml fresh peripheral blood. CDR3 length: 16 residues. V gave up 5 bases and J gave up 7 bases; unmatched junction bases: 10. Germline V gene lookup returns CDR1 MDHEN and CDR2 SYDVKM. The TCR beta CDR3 regions underwent amplification using RNA transcripts as the source. The HTBI primer set served for first-round RT-PCR of the TCR CDR3. TCRdb re-analysed the multiplex PCR reads in MiXCR, keeping a single row per CDR3 protein. This sample yields about 340,000 distinct CDR3 sequences, of which roughly 18% are seen a single time; 45% to 50% belongs to the top ten.

The sequencing input was blood. The receptor was derived from a woman aged 50 to 60 with Graves' hyperthyroidism. The rearrangement links TRBV28 to TRBJ1-4; 10 bases line up with TRBD1. The CDR3 DNA reads TGTGCCAGCAGTCGTCCCGGGACAGGGGTTGTTGAAAAACTGTTTTTT. This codes for CASSRPGTGVVEKLFF.